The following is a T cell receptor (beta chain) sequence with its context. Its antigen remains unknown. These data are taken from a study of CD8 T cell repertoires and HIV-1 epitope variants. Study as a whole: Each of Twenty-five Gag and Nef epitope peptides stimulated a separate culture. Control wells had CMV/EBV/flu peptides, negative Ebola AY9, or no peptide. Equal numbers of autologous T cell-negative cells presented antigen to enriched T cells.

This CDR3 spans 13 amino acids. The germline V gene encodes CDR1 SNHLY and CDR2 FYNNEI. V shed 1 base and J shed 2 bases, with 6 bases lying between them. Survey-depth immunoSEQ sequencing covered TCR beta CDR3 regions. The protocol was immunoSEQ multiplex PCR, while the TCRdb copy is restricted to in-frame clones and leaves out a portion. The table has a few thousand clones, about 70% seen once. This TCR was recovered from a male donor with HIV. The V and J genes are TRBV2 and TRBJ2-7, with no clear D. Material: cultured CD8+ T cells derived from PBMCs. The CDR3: CASSEVGTYEQYF. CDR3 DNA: TGTGCCAGCAGTGAAGTGGGAACCTACGAGCAGTACTTC.